Listed here are 19 T cell receptor beta chains from one sample, sequenced in a study of technical replicates of blood from a handful of donors. The protocol was immunoSEQ multiplex PCR, while the TCRdb copy is restricted to in-frame clones and leaves out a portion. This table holds roughly 70,000 clones, about 97% found once. The sequencing input was T cells isolated from PBMCs. The receptor source for this set is a human donor in good health.

The V and J genes are TRBV6-4 and TRBJ2-2; tentative D call: TRBD1 (5 bases). The ends were cut back, 0 bases at V and 6 bases at J, with 11 bases in the middle. The CDR3 is made up of 15 amino acids. Germline V gives CDR1 MRHNA, CDR2 SNTAGT. CDR3 nucleotides: TGTGCCAGCAGTGACTCGCTGCGACAGCCCGGGGAGCTGTTTTTT. This translates into CASSDSLRQPGELFF.

The V and J genes are TRBV27 and TRBJ1-1, with TRBD1 matching over 7 bases. The J segment lost 0 bases and the V segment lost 0 bases, leaving 1 base of the junction unmatched. This CDR3 has 15 amino acids. The germline CDR1 and CDR2 sequences are MNHEY and SMNVEV (reference sequence). The CDR3 DNA reads as TGTGCCAGCAGTTTATCGCAGGGGGTGAACACTGAAGCTTTCTTT. Its protein is CASSLSQGVNTEAFF.

CDR3 protein: CSVILTGAGNTIYF. CDR3 DNA sequence: TGCAGCGTAATTTTGACAGGGGCTGGAAACACCATATATTTT. This chain joins TRBV29-1 and TRBJ1-3, with 8 nucleotides matching TRBD1. The CDR3 has 14 residues. V lost 6 bases and J lost 2; bases outside the gene matches: 6. Germline V gives CDR1 SQVTM, CDR2 ANQGSEA.

For the CDR3, the DNA is TGTGCCAGCAGCTTGGACTCGATCTACGAGCAGTACTTC. It translates to CASSLDSIYEQYF. The chain employs TRBV5-4 and TRBJ2-7; D not resolved. The CDR3 length is 13 residues. Germline CDR1 reads SGHNT; CDR2 reads YYREEE (reference sequence). Trimming cost V 0 bases and J 3 bases, with 7 bases left between them.

DNA for the CDR3: TGTGCCAGCAGCCACCTACAGGGAAACACCGGGGAGCTGTTTTTT. The encoded protein is CASSHLQGNTGELFF. The J gene is TRBJ2-2, the V gene TRBV13; TRBD1 might be the D (6 bases). Germline V CDR1 and CDR2: PRHDT, FYEKMQ (reference sequence). V lost 5 bases and J 2 bases, leaving 12 bases between the germline ends. The CDR3 extends over 15 amino acids.

The chain uses TRBV7-6 and TRBJ1-1; 7 nucleotides align to TRBD1. J was trimmed by 6 bases and V by 5 bases; bases with no gene match: 3. Germline CDR1 and CDR2: SGHVS and FNYEAQ. The length of the CDR3 is 12 residues. CDR3 coding DNA: TGTGCCAGCAGCCTCACAGGGGCTGAAGCTTTCTTT. This encodes CASSLTGAEAFF.

The chain has TRBV25-1 and TRBJ1-2, with 9 positions matching TRBD1. The V segment lost 5 bases and the J segment 2 bases; nucleotides outside the gene matches: 9. The germline gives CDR1 MGHDK, CDR2 SYGVNS. The CDR3 is made up of 16 amino acids. The CDR3 DNA reads TGTGCCAGCAGTCCACACCGACAGGGGGTCAACTATGGCTACACCTTC. This translates into CASSPHRQGVNYGYTF.

The chain is built from TRBV13 and TRBJ2-7; D is undetermined. The germline V and J ends were trimmed by 5 bases and 7 bases, with 9 bases remaining between them. The germline CDR1 and CDR2 sequences are PRHDT and FYEKMQ (reference sequence). This CDR3 contains 11 residues. CDR3 loop: CASSPAREQYF. DNA for the CDR3: TGTGCCAGCAGCCCAGCTAGGGAGCAGTACTTC.

This chain uses TRBV6-5 with TRBJ1-2, with 9 bases aligning to TRBD1. Unmatched junction bases numbered 4, after V lost 5 bases and J lost 6 bases. CDR1 is MNHEY, CDR2 SVGAGI, per germline. This CDR3 is built from 13 residues. The DNA for the CDR3 is TGTGCCAGCAGTCGTGGACAGGGGAATGGCTACACCTTC. Translating it yields CASSRGQGNGYTF.

The DNA for the CDR3 is TGTGCCAGCAGTCGTTACCTCGGACAGGAGTTGAGCACTGAAGCTTTCTTT. Amino acid sequence: CASSRYLGQELSTEAFF. The rearrangement links TRBV27 to TRBJ1-1, with TRBD1 identical over 7 bases. From germline, CDR1 is MNHEY and CDR2 SMNVEV (reference sequence). Trimming at V came to 5 bases and at J to 4 bases, leaving 16 bases not matched to a gene. The length of the CDR3 is 17 residues.

V is TRBV28 and J is TRBJ2-7, with a tentative D call TRBD2 (6 bases). The germline gives CDR1 MDHEN, CDR2 SYDVKM. V lost 4 bases to trimming and J lost 3 bases, with 7 bases between them. The CDR3 contains 12 residues. Written as DNA, the CDR3 is TGTGCCAGCAGTTGGGGAGGCTACGAGCAGTACTTC. As protein: CASSWGGYEQYF.

The rearrangement uses TRBV11-2 and TRBJ1-1; no clear D. Trimming stripped 6 bases from V and 1 base from J, with 9 bases between. Looked up from germline, CDR1 is SGHAT and CDR2 is FQNNGV. The CDR3 runs to 13 residues. The CDR3 region has the DNA TGTGCCAGCAGGTCCCCAGGGAACACTGAAGCTTTCTTT. Protein product: CASRSPGNTEAFF.

This clone was observed a single time. The CDR3 reads CAWSVWGGTEAFF. For the CDR3, the DNA is TGTGCCTGGAGTGTATGGGGGGGGACTGAAGCTTTCTTT. The chain carries TRBV30 and TRBJ1-1; D is possibly TRBD1 (5 bases). Germline-derived CDR1 and CDR2 are GTSNPN and SVGIG (reference sequence). This CDR3 spans 13 amino acids. Trimming removed 0 bases at V and 5 bases at J, with 10 bases between.

The J gene is TRBJ1-2, the V gene TRBV30; 9 nucleotides line up with TRBD1. The CDR3 covers 13 residues. The germline V gene has CDR1 GTSNPN and CDR2 SVGIG (reference sequence). J lost 4 bases, V lost 6 bases, and 6 bases had no gene match. CDR3: CACPGQGTYGYTF. The CDR3 coding sequence is TGTGCCTGCCCGGGACAGGGTACCTATGGCTACACCTTC.

The chain carries TRBV7-8 and TRBJ1-1; D is possibly TRBD1 (5 bases). The CDR3 loop spans 15 amino acids. CDR1 is SGHVS and CDR2 is FQNEAQ in the germline V gene. The V gene lost 2 bases and the J gene lost 3 bases, with 13 bases spanning the gap. The CDR3 sequence: CASSLQSAGYTEAFF. CDR3 bases: TGTGCCAGCAGCTTACAGTCTGCAGGGTACACTGAAGCTTTCTTT.

The CDR3 reads CASSPTGVNTEAFF. CDR3 nucleotides: TGTGCCAGCTCACCGACAGGAGTGAACACTGAAGCTTTCTTT. The gene calls are TRBV18 and TRBJ1-1; TRBD1 might be the D (6 bases). This CDR3 region has 14 residues. The germline CDR1 and CDR2 sequences are KGHSH and LQKENI. V dropped 3 bases and J dropped 0 bases, with 8 bases sitting between them.

The chain uses TRBV9 and TRBJ2-3; D is possibly TRBD1 (6 bases). Germline values: CDR1 SGDLS, CDR2 YYNGEE. The CDR3 consists of 14 residues. Trimming pared 4 bases from V and 4 bases from J, leaving 13 bases between. CDR3 in amino acids: CASSIRDTPDTQYF. In nucleotides, the CDR3 is TGTGCCAGCAGCATCCGGGACACTCCAGATACGCAGTATTTT.

The chain joins TRBV7-6 to TRBJ2-3, with 8 bases fitting TRBD2. CDR3 length: 14 residues. CDR1 and CDR2 from the germline V gene are SGHVS and FNYEAQ. Trimming cost V 5 bases and J 4 bases; bases outside gene matches: 5. Here the CDR3 DNA reads TGTGCCAGCAGCATTGGACTAGCATCAGATACGCAGTATTTT. It codes for CASSIGLASDTQYF.

This chain uses TRBV19 with TRBJ1-2; TRBD1 might be the D (6 bases). This CDR3 comprises 15 residues. V dropped 4 bases and J dropped 8 bases, with 20 bases sitting between them. Germline CDR1 LNHDA, CDR2 SQIVND (reference sequence). CDR3 bases: TGTGCCAGTAGTAAAAACAGGGAGACCCCATCGGGCTACACCTTC. Protein: CASSKNRETPSGYTF. Looking up the rest from reference TRBV19 and TRBJ1-2 gives the full variable domain: DGGITQSPKYLFRKEGQNVTLSCEQNLNHDAMYWYRQDPGQGLRLIYYSQIVNDFQKGDIAEGYSVSREKKESFPLTVTSAQKNPTAFYLCASSKNRETPSGYTFGSGTRLTVV.